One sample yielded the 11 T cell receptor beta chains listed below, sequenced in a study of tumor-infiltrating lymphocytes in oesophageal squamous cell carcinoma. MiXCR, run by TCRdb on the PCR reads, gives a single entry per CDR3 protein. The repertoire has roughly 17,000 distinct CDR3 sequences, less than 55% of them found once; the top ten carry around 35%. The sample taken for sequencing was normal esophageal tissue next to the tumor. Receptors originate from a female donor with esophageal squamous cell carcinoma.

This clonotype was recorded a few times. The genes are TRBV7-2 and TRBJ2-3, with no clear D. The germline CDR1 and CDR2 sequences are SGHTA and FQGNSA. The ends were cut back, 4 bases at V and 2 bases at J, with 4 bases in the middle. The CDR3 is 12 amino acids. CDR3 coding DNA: TGTGCCAGCAGCTCATTCACAGATACGCAGTATTTT. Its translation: CASSSFTDTQYF.

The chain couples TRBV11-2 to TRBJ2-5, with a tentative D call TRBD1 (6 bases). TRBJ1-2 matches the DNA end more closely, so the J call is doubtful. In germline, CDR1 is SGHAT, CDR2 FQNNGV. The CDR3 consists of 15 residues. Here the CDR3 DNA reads TGTGCCAGCAGCTATATGCCAGGGGCCCTCTATGGCTACACCTTC. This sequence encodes CASSYMPGALYGYTF.

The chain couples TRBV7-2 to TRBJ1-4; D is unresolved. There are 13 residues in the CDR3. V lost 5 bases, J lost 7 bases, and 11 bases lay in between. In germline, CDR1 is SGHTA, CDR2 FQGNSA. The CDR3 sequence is CASSPGGVEKLFF. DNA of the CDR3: TGTGCCAGCAGCCCCGGTGGGGTTGAAAAACTGTTTTTT.

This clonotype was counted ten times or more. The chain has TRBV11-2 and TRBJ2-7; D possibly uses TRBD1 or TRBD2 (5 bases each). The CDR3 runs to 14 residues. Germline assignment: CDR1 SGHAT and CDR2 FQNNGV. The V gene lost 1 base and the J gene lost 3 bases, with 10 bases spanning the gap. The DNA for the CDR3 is TGTGCCAGCAGCTTAGCCGGGGCAAACTACGAGCAGTACTTC. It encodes CASSLAGANYEQYF.

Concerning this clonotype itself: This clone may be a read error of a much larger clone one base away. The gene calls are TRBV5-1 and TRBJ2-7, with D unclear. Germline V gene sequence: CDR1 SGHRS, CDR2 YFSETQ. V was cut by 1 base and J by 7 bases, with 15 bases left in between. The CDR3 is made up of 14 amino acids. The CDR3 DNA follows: TGCGCCAGCAGCTTGTCAGTGGGTCGTCGGGAGCAGTACTTC. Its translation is CASSLSVGRREQYF. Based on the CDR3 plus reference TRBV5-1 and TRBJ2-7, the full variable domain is KAGVTQTPRYLIKTRGQQVTLSCSPISGHRSVSWYQQTPGQGLQFLFEYFSETQRNKGNFPGRFSGRQFSNSRSEMNVSTLELGDSALYLCASSLSVGRREQYFGPGTRLTVT.

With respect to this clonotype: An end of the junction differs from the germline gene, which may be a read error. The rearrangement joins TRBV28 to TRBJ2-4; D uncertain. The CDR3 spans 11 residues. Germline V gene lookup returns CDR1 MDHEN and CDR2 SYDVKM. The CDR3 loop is CASSFKSSTDF. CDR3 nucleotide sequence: TGTGCCAGCAGTTTTAAATCGTCAACGGACTTC.

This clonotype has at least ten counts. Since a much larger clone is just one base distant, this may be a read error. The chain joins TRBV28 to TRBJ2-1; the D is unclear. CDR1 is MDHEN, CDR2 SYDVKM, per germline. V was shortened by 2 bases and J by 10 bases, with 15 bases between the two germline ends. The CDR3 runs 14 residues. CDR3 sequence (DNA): TGTGCCAGCAGTTTACCCTCGACAACCTACGAGCAGTTCTTC. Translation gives CASSLPSTTYEQFF.

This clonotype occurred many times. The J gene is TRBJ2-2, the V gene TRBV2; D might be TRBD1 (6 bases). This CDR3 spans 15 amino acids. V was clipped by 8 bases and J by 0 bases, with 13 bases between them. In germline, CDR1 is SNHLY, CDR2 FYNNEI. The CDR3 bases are TGTGCCAGCCTGCCGGGACACACGAACACCGGGGAGCTGTTTTTT. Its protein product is CASLPGHTNTGELFF. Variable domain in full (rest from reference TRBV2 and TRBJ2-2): EPEVTQTPSHQVTQMGQEVILRCVPISNHLYFYWYRQILGQKVEFLVSFYNNEISEKSEIFDDQFSVERPDGSNFTLKIRSTKLEDSAMYFCASLPGHTNTGELFFGEGSRLTVL.

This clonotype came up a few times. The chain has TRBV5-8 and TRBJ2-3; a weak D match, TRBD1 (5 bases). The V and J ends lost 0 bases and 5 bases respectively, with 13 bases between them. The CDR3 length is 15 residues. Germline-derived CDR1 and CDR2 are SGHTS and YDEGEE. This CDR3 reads CASSLVTATIDTQYF. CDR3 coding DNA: TGTGCCAGCAGCTTGGTGACAGCTACTATAGATACGCAGTATTTT.

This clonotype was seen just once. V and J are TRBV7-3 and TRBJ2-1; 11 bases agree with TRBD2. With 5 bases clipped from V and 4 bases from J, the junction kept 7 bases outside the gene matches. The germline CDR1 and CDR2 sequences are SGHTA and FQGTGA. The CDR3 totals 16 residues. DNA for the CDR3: TGTGCCAGCAGCCCAGAGGCTAGCGGGGGGTACAATGAGCAGTTCTTC. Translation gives CASSPEASGGYNEQFF.

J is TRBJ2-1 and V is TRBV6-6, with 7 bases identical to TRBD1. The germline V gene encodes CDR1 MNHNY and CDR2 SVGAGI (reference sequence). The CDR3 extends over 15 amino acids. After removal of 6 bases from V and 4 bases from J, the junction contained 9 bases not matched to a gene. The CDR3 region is CASRLQGFTYNEQFF. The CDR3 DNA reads TGTGCCAGCAGGCTACAGGGGTTCACATACAATGAGCAGTTCTTC.